The 23 T cell receptor beta chains below come from one sample, sequenced in a study of blood T cell repertoires in COVID-19. The repertoire was sequenced with immunoSEQ multiplex PCR; TCRdb's copy has only in-frame clones and lacks some. The sample shows approximately 130,000 clones, 69% of them seen only once. The sample was peripheral blood. The receptor set was obtained from a woman in her 70s with acute or convalescent COVID-19.

This clone occurred many times. The chain has TRBV5-1 and TRBJ2-7, with 8 bases fitting TRBD2. Losses at the gene ends were 0 bases for V and 3 bases for J; bases not matched to a gene: 26. Germline lookup yields CDR1 SGHRS and CDR2 YFSETQ. The CDR3 extends over 22 amino acids. The CDR3: CASSLDLAFSAGANRVGYEQYF. The DNA of the CDR3 is TGCGCCAGCAGCTTGGATCTAGCTTTTTCAGCGGGAGCTAATCGAGTGGGCTACGAGCAGTACTTC.

The CDR3 DNA reads as TGTGCCAGCAGCAAAGTTGGACTTGCTAAATACGAGCAGTACTTC. Its protein product is CASSKVGLAKYEQYF. V and J are TRBV21-1 and TRBJ2-7; the table's D gene call, TRBD2, was not cross checked with the DNA. TRBV21-1 is a pseudogene locus. The CDR3 totals 15 residues.

The gene calls are TRBV12-3 or TRBV12-4 and TRBJ1-2; TRBD1 might be the D (6 bases). This CDR3 has 13 amino acids. The germline V and J ends were trimmed by 5 bases and 8 bases, with 15 bases remaining between them. The CDR3 DNA follows: TGTGCCAGCAGTCCACAGGGTTCGGACGGCTACACCTTC. Translated: CASSPQGSDGYTF.

The chain combines TRBV29-1 with TRBJ1-1; D is undetermined. Per germline, CDR1 SQVTM and CDR2 ANQGSEA. CDR3 size: 12 residues. V was pared by 5 bases and J by 8 bases, with 15 bases between. The CDR3, as DNA: TGCAGCGTTTCTGCGGTTCTCGGGGAAGCTTTCTTT. It encodes CSVSAVLGEAFF. The full variable domain, rest sourced from reference TRBV29-1 and TRBJ1-1, is SAVISQKPSRDICQRGTSLTIQCQVDSQVTMMFWYRQQPGQSLTLIATANQGSEATYESGFVIDKFPISRPNLTFSTLTVSNMSPEDSSIYLCSVSAVLGEAFFGQGTRLTVV.

The chain combines TRBV7-9 with TRBJ2-5, with 7 positions matching TRBD2. This CDR3 is built from 14 residues. The V gene end was trimmed by 5 bases and the J gene end by 5 bases; junction bases not matched to a gene: 8. CDR1 is SEHNR and CDR2 is FQNEAQ in the germline V gene (reference sequence). The CDR3 spells CASSLLARGETQYF. CDR3 nucleotides: TGTGCCAGCAGCCTACTAGCGAGAGGGGAGACCCAGTACTTC.

The count of this clone is one. The genes are TRBV5-1 and TRBJ1-1; a possible D gene is TRBD1 (5 bases). Germline CDR1 SGHRS, CDR2 YFSETQ. V lost 3 bases to trimming and J lost 2 bases, with 14 bases between them. The CDR3 spans 15 residues. As DNA, the CDR3 is TGCGCCAGCAGCTCCACGACAGTAACCAACACTGAAGCTTTCTTT. Amino acids: CASSSTTVTNTEAFF.

Comment on this clone: The sample contains more than one DNA sequence encoding this CDR3. The J gene is TRBJ2-1, the V gene TRBV18; TRBD1 is a possible D gene (6 bases). This CDR3 has 15 residues. V lost 1 base and J lost 1, with 8 bases in between. The germline gives CDR1 KGHSH, CDR2 LQKENI. CDR3 nucleotides: TGTGCCAGCTCACCACGGCAGGGGTCCTACAATGAGCAGTTCTTC. Its protein is CASSPRQGSYNEQFF.

Here the CDR3 reads CASTSGEKLNYGYTF. In DNA, the CDR3 is TGTGCCAGCACCTCAGGGGAGAAACTTAACTATGGCTACACCTTC. The genes are TRBV6-5 and TRBJ1-2; D perhaps matches TRBD1 (6 bases). The CDR3 extends over 15 amino acids. Looked up from germline, CDR1 is MNHEY and CDR2 is SVGAGI. Trimming pared 7 bases from V and 1 base from J, leaving 16 bases between.

J is TRBJ1-4 and V is TRBV18; D perhaps matches TRBD1 (5 bases). Germline CDR1 is KGHSH and CDR2 is LQKENI. V was pared by 6 bases and J by 7 bases, with 18 bases between. This CDR3 has 15 residues. CDR3: CASSRGRGTSEKLFF. CDR3 bases: TGTGCCAGCTCCCGGGGTCGGGGGACCTCTGAAAAACTGTTTTTT.

V is TRBV3-1 (or the pseudogene TRBV3-2) and J is TRBJ2-7, with unresolved D. Per germline, CDR1 LGHDT and CDR2 YNNKEL (reference sequence). This CDR3 contains 13 residues. V lost 3 bases to trimming and J lost 3 bases, with 9 bases between them. The CDR3 is CASSQGRIYEQYF. For the CDR3, the DNA is TGTGCCAGCAGCCAGGGCAGAATCTACGAGCAGTACTTC.

The gene calls are TRBV5-4 and TRBJ1-1; possibly TRBD1 for D (6 bases). Germline V gives CDR1 SGHNT, CDR2 YYREEE (reference sequence). V lost 7 bases to trimming and J lost 4 bases, with 17 bases between them. The CDR3 is made up of 14 amino acids. As DNA, the CDR3 is TGTGCCAGCTCGGGAGGGGGGATCGGCACTGAAGCTTTCTTT. It codes for CASSGGGIGTEAFF.

The chain employs TRBV5-6 and TRBJ2-7; the D gene is possibly TRBD1 (6 bases). V gave up 6 bases and J gave up 6 bases, with 16 bases separating them. The CDR3 extends over 13 amino acids. The germline CDR1 and CDR2 sequences are SGHDT and YYEEEE. The DNA for the CDR3 is TGTGCCAGCACCATAGGTGGGACAAGCGAGCAGTACTTC. This sequence encodes CASTIGGTSEQYF.

This sequence joins TRBV10-3 and TRBJ1-4; a weak D match, TRBD1 (5 bases). Germline-derived CDR1 and CDR2 are ENHRY and SYGVKD. With 0 bases removed from V and 8 bases from J, the gap between germline ends came to 13 bases. The CDR3 is 15 amino acids. This CDR3 is CAISESSQGGEKLFF. The DNA of the CDR3 is TGTGCCATCAGTGAGTCGAGCCAGGGAGGCGAAAAACTGTTTTTT.

V and J are TRBV29-1 and TRBJ1-1; 7 nucleotides line up with TRBD1. V trimming: 4 bases; J trimming: 7 bases; junction bases outside the gene matches: 9. CDR3 length: 13 residues. Germline CDR1 reads SQVTM; CDR2 reads ANQGSEA. The CDR3 coding sequence is TGCAGCGTTGGAATAGGGGGCTTGGGTGAAGCTTTCTTT. It is translated as CSVGIGGLGEAFF.

This sequence joins TRBV6-5 and TRBJ1-2; TRBD1 matches at 8 bases. The CDR3 runs 13 residues. Looked up from germline, CDR1 is MNHEY and CDR2 is SVGAGI. V trimming: 4 bases; J trimming: 8 bases; junction bases outside the gene matches: 6. CDR3 DNA: TGTGCCAGCAGTTCACGGACAGGGCTGGGCTACACCTTC. Its protein product is CASSSRTGLGYTF.

This chain uses TRBV11-3 with TRBJ1-1; TRBD1 might be the D (6 bases). Trimming took off 5 bases at V and 3 bases at J, with 10 bases between the two ends. The CDR3 has 13 residues. CDR1 and CDR2 (germline): SGHNT, YENEEA. The CDR3 nucleotides are TGTGCCAGCAGCCATTGGACAGACACTGAAGCTTTCTTT. Amino acids: CASSHWTDTEAFF.

This clone was recorded once. This chain uses TRBV19 with TRBJ1-1; D gene unclear. Trimming pared 7 bases from V and 0 bases from J, leaving 9 bases between. This CDR3 is 13 amino acids long. From germline, CDR1 is LNHDA and CDR2 SQIVND (reference sequence). The CDR3 loop reads CASTTRLNTEAFF. The CDR3 DNA follows: TGTGCCAGTACAACCAGGTTGAACACTGAAGCTTTCTTT.

This chain joins TRBV27 and TRBJ1-1; D remains unclear. The CDR3 is 12 residues long. Germline CDR1 is MNHEY and CDR2 is SMNVEV (reference sequence). V gave up 5 bases and J gave up 5 bases, with 9 bases separating them. DNA for the CDR3: TGTGCCAGCAGTCCCCCGGGGACTGAAGCTTTCTTT. The encoded protein is CASSPPGTEAFF.

At least ten counts were recorded for this clone. The V and J genes are TRBV4-1 and TRBJ1-6; the match to TRBD1 covers 7 bases. The CDR3 sequence is 15 residues long. Germline V CDR1 and CDR2: MGHRA, YSYEKL. V lost 5 bases, J lost 14 bases, and 15 bases stayed unmatched. The CDR3 is CASSSLGQSLITLHF. In DNA, the CDR3 is TGCGCCAGCAGCTCTTTGGGACAGTCCCTGATCACCCTCCACTTT.

The V call is TRBV5-1, the J call TRBJ2-2; 15 bases line up with TRBD2. Germline V gene data show CDR1 as SGHRS and CDR2 as YFSETQ. The CDR3 has 18 amino acids. Unmatched junction bases numbered 7, after V lost 3 bases and J lost 4 bases. CDR3 protein: CASSYGLAGGRGTGELFF. In DNA, the CDR3 is TGCGCCAGCAGCTACGGACTAGCGGGAGGGCGGGGCACCGGGGAGCTGTTTTTT.

This sequence joins TRBV23-1 and TRBJ1-2; TRBD1 matches 7 bases. TRBV23-1 is treated as an ORF (open reading frame) with a function not yet certain. Unmatched junction bases numbered 9, after V lost 4 bases and J lost 4 bases. The CDR3 is 15 amino acids. CDR3 sequence reads: CASSPIYRGSYGYTF. The CDR3 nucleotides read TGCGCCAGCAGTCCCATCTACAGGGGCAGCTATGGCTACACCTTC.

This clone was recorded only once. The DNA for the CDR3 is TGTGCCAGCAGCCTCCAGGGCAGTTTCTCCTACGAGCAGTACTTC. It specifies CASSLQGSFSYEQYF. The gene calls are TRBV7-2 and TRBJ2-7, with D perhaps matching TRBD1 (5 bases). Trimming removed 5 bases from V and 0 bases from J, with 14 bases in between. This CDR3 has 15 residues. Germline CDR1 is SGHTA and CDR2 is FQGNSA.

The chain links TRBV5-4 to TRBJ1-6; possibly TRBD1 for D (6 bases). There are 15 residues in the CDR3. The germline CDR1 and CDR2 sequences are SGHNT and YYREEE (reference sequence). The V gene lost 5 bases and the J gene lost 5 bases, with 14 bases spanning the gap. As DNA, the CDR3 is TGTGCCAGCAGACCGGACAGTCTAAATAATTCACCCCTCCACTTT. Translation: CASRPDSLNNSPLHF.